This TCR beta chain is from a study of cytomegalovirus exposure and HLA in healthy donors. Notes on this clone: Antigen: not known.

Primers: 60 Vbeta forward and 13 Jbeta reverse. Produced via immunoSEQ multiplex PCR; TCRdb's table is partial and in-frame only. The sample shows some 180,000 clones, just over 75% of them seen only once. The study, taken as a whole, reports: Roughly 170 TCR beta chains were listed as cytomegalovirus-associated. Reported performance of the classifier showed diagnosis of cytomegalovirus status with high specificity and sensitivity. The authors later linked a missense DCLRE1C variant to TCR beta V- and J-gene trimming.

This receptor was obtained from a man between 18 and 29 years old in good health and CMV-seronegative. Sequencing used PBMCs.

For the CDR3, the DNA is TGTGCCAGCAGCTTAAGGCGGACACGAGACAATGAGCAGTTCTTC. This codes for CASSLRRTRDNEQFF. This chain links TRBV11-2 with TRBJ2-1; TRBD1 is a possible D gene (5 bases). This CDR3 is built from 15 residues. V lost 2 bases, J lost 5 bases, and 13 bases lay in between. CDR1 SGHAT and CDR2 FQNNGV come from the germline V gene.